These 30 T cell receptor beta chains came from one sample sequenced in a study of Ad26.COV2.S vaccination and SARS-CoV-2 variants. Treatment indicated: roughly 19 received Ad26.COV2.S at low or high dose, single or two shots; several received placebo; per-sample allocation not given. Sampling happened 63 days after the first vaccine or placebo injection. Produced via immunoSEQ multiplex PCR; TCRdb's table is partial and in-frame only. This table holds roughly 350,000 clones, 88% found once. This sample comprised peripheral blood, obtained in a trial of Ad26.COV2.S vaccine versus placebo. All receptors derive from a person aged 18-60 years who received the Ad26.COV2.S COVID-19 vaccine or a placebo.

Only one count was recorded for this clone. Relative to the germline gene, one junction end is altered; a read error may explain this. V gene TRBV6-2 or TRBV6-3 combines with J gene TRBJ2-5, with D perhaps TRBD1 or TRBD2 (6 bases each). Germline CDR1 MNHEY, CDR2 SVGEGT. This CDR3 contains 11 residues. The CDR3 reads CASSPRGGLDF. The CDR3 bases are TGTGCCAGCAGCCCCCGAGGGGGGTTGGACTTC.

This chain joins TRBV11-3 and TRBJ2-1; 8 bases are shared with TRBD2. After removal of 0 bases from V and 4 bases from J, the junction contained 8 bases not matched to a gene. The V gene's germline CDR1 is SGHNT and CDR2 YENEEA. This CDR3 comprises 17 residues. The CDR3 sequence is CASSLEPRGGPYNEQFF. The CDR3 bases are TGTGCCAGCAGCTTAGAGCCACGGGGGGGGCCTTACAATGAGCAGTTCTTC.

The chain recombines TRBV7-2 with TRBJ1-2; D unclear. Per germline, CDR1 SGHTA and CDR2 FQGNSA. The CDR3 sequence is 15 residues long. V dropped 4 bases and J dropped 1 base, with 13 bases sitting between them. For the CDR3, the DNA is TGTGCCAGCAGCTCTCGCCTAGGAGGTAACTATGGCTACACCTTC. As protein: CASSSRLGGNYGYTF.

The rearrangement links TRBV19 to TRBJ2-2; possible D gene TRBD2, 6 bases. V dropped 9 bases and J dropped 6 bases, with 26 bases sitting between them. The CDR3 totals 17 residues. Germline-derived CDR1 and CDR2 are LNHDA and SQIVND (reference sequence). The CDR3 sequence is CASLYARVYGGPGELFF. CDR3 DNA sequence: TGTGCCAGCCTATACGCGAGGGTATACGGAGGGCCCGGGGAGCTGTTTTTT.

The genes are TRBV6-1 and TRBJ2-2, with D unclear. The germline V and J ends were trimmed by 2 bases and 7 bases, with 5 bases remaining between them. Germline CDR1 MNHNS, CDR2 SASEGT. The CDR3 runs to 12 residues. CDR3 protein: CASSENGGELFF. CDR3 nucleotide sequence: TGTGCCAGCAGTGAAAACGGCGGGGAGCTGTTTTTT.

The chain is built from TRBV7-3 and TRBJ1-2; TRBD1 is a possible D gene (6 bases). Germline CDR1 SGHTA, CDR2 FQGTGA. Trimming left V 4 bases short and J 4 bases short, with 13 bases between. The CDR3 runs to 14 residues. As DNA, the CDR3 is TGTGCCAGCAGCTCGACGGGGGCCCCCTATGGCTACACCTTC. Translation gives CASSSTGAPYGYTF. Filled out from reference TRBV7-3 and TRBJ1-2, the complete variable domain reads GAGVSQTPSNKVTEKGKYVELRCDPISGHTALYWYRQSLGQGPEFLIYFQGTGAADDSGLPNDRFFAVRPEGSVSTLKIQRTERGDSAVYLCASSSTGAPYGYTFGSGTRLTVV.

The chain recombines TRBV7-3 with TRBJ2-2; a possible D gene is TRBD2 (5 bases). This CDR3 has 15 residues. Germline V gene sequence: CDR1 SGHTA, CDR2 FQGTGA. The V end lost 4 bases, the J end lost 6 bases, and 15 bases lay between the germline ends. The CDR3 DNA reads TGTGCCAGCAGCTCGTCGAGGGCGCGGGCCGGGGAGCTGTTTTTT. Protein product: CASSSSRARAGELFF.

This chain joins TRBV29-1 and TRBJ1-1, with no clear D. Germline assignment: CDR1 SQVTM and CDR2 ANQGSEA. The CDR3 contains 11 residues. The ends were cut back, 6 bases at V and 2 bases at J, with 7 bases in the middle. The CDR3 bases are TGCAGCGTCAGAAGAAACACTGAAGCTTTCTTT. It yields the protein CSVRRNTEAFF.

CDR3 loop: CASKRGGRQPQHF. Written as DNA, the CDR3 is TGTGCCAGCAAGAGAGGAGGCCGACAGCCCCAGCATTTT. The rearrangement uses TRBV12-3 or TRBV12-4 and TRBJ1-5; no definite D call. Trimming cost V 7 bases and J 7 bases, with 14 bases left between them. The CDR3 extends over 13 amino acids.

This clone was counted a single time. The CDR3 here is CAISESSGADEQFF. In DNA, the CDR3 is TGTGCCATCAGTGAATCTAGCGGCGCGGATGAGCAGTTCTTC. This rearrangement joins TRBV10-3 to TRBJ2-1; the match to TRBD2 covers 7 bases. Germline values: CDR1 ENHRY, CDR2 SYGVKD. The CDR3 runs to 14 residues. V dropped 3 bases and J dropped 8; count of bases not matched to a gene: 7.

This clone was detected only once. The V call is TRBV28, the J call TRBJ2-1, with TRBD2 as a possible D gene (6 bases). Germline lookup yields CDR1 MDHEN and CDR2 SYDVKM. This CDR3 spans 15 amino acids. V was clipped by 4 bases and J by 7 bases, with 17 bases between them. The DNA for the CDR3 is TGTGCCAGCAGTTCAATAGAAGCGGGTTTGAATGAGCAGTTCTTC. Its protein product is CASSSIEAGLNEQFF.

The chain uses TRBV5-5 and TRBJ2-1; the match to TRBD2 covers 9 bases. The CDR3 extends over 17 amino acids. V trimming: 1 base; J trimming: 2 bases; junction bases outside the gene matches: 7. Looked up from germline, CDR1 is SGHKS and CDR2 is YYEKEE (reference sequence). The chain's CDR3 is CASSLSLAGVTYNEQFF. CDR3 coding DNA: TGTGCCAGCAGCTTGAGTTTAGCGGGGGTGACCTACAATGAGCAGTTCTTC.

In its sample, this clone was seen a few times. The chain is built from TRBV30 and TRBJ2-7, with D uncertain. V gave up 3 bases and J gave up 5 bases, with 8 bases separating them. The length of the CDR3 is 11 residues. Germline V gene lookup returns CDR1 GTSNPN and CDR2 SVGIG (reference sequence). The CDR3 DNA reads TGTGCCTGGAGGGCGTACAACGAGCAGTACTTC. It codes for CAWRAYNEQYF.

The chain has TRBV7-9 and TRBJ2-3; D is undetermined. Germline V lookup: CDR1 SEHNR, CDR2 FQNEAQ (reference sequence). The CDR3 spans 13 residues. The V end lost 5 bases, the J end lost 4 bases, and 10 bases lay between the germline ends. The CDR3 nucleotides are TGTGCCAGCAGCCCCCGTAGGGCAGATACGCAGTATTTT. The encoded protein is CASSPRRADTQYF. Full variable domain (rest looked up from reference TRBV7-9 and TRBJ2-3): DTGVSQNPRHKITKRGQNVTFRCDPISEHNRLYWYRQTLGQGPEFLTYFQNEAQLEKSRLLSDRFSAERPKGSFSTLEIQRTEQGDSAMYLCASSPRRADTQYFGPGTRLTVL.

A few counts support this clone. The V gene is TRBV6-4, the J gene TRBJ1-4; a possible D gene is TRBD1 (6 bases). V was cut by 0 bases and J by 7 bases, with 21 bases left in between. The CDR3 sequence is 18 residues long. Germline V lookup: CDR1 MRHNA, CDR2 SNTAGT. The CDR3 DNA is TGTGCCAGCAGTGACTCGATGGACAGTACAGGTAGATTTGAAAAACTGTTTTTT. Residues: CASSDSMDSTGRFEKLFF.

This clone was recorded once. The chain is built from TRBV3-1 (or the pseudogene TRBV3-2) and TRBJ1-1; D remains ambiguous. The CDR3 sequence is 14 residues long. The germline V and J ends were trimmed by 4 bases and 1 base, with 10 bases remaining between them. Germline values: CDR1 LGHDT, CDR2 YNNKEL (reference sequence). CDR3 in DNA: TGTGCCAGCAGCCCCGCCGCGGCGAACACTGAAGCTTTCTTT. Its protein product is CASSPAAANTEAFF.

The chain is built from TRBV20-1 and TRBJ2-7, with D uncertain. The CDR3 is 10 amino acids. Germline CDR1 reads DFQATT; CDR2 reads SNEGSKA (reference sequence). Trimming left V 4 bases short and J 7 bases short, with 8 bases between. The CDR3 DNA is TGCAGTGCTATACAAAGGGAGCAGTACTTC. It translates to CSAIQREQYF.

J is TRBJ1-2 and V is TRBV6-5, with 10 bases that match TRBD1. Germline loops: CDR1 MNHEY, CDR2 SVGAGI. The CDR3 totals 15 residues. After removal of 7 bases from V and 3 bases from J, the junction contained 8 bases not matched to a gene. CDR3 DNA sequence: TGTGCCAGCAAGCCGGGGACAGGGGTCGACTATGGCTACACCTTC. It translates to CASKPGTGVDYGYTF.

The rearrangement links TRBV7-2 to TRBJ2-1; possible D gene TRBD2, 7 bases. V was cut by 5 bases and J by 9 bases, with 17 bases left in between. The V gene's germline CDR1 is SGHTA and CDR2 FQGNSA. The length of the CDR3 is 14 residues. As DNA, the CDR3 is TGTGCCAGCAGCCTATCAAGGGGGGGGCTTGAGCAGTTCTTC. Its translation is CASSLSRGGLEQFF. The variable domain in full, completed from reference TRBV7-2 and TRBJ2-1, reads GAGVSQSPSNKVTEKGKDVELRCDPISGHTALYWYRQSLGQGLEFLIYFQGNSAPDKSGLPSDRFSAERTGGSVSTLTIQRTQQEDSAVYLCASSLSRGGLEQFFGPGTRLTVL.

The J gene is TRBJ1-5, the V gene TRBV28; 7 nucleotides agree with TRBD1. This CDR3 region has 15 residues. CDR1 and CDR2 from the germline V gene are MDHEN and SYDVKM. V dropped 6 bases and J dropped 3; count of bases not matched to a gene: 8. The CDR3 here is CASRSGTANNQPQHF. Here the CDR3 DNA reads TGTGCCAGCAGGTCCGGGACAGCCAACAATCAGCCCCAGCATTTT.

V and J are TRBV14 and TRBJ1-1, with 8 bases identical to TRBD1. J was trimmed by 0 bases and V by 6 bases; bases with no gene match: 6. CDR1 is SGHDN, CDR2 FVKESK, per germline. The CDR3 has 15 amino acids. The CDR3 loop reads CASSTLQGVNTEAFF. In DNA, the CDR3 is TGTGCCAGCAGTACTTTACAGGGGGTGAACACTGAAGCTTTCTTT.

This clone showed up just once. The genes are TRBV19 and TRBJ2-7; 10 bases align to TRBD1. After removal of 5 bases from V and 4 bases from J, the junction contained 5 bases not matched to a gene. Germline V gene lookup returns CDR1 LNHDA and CDR2 SQIVND (reference sequence). CDR3 length: 14 amino acids. Here the CDR3 DNA reads TGTGCCAGTAGTCTGGGACAGGGGACATACGAGCAGTACTTC. Amino acid sequence: CASSLGQGTYEQYF.

The chain recombines TRBV3-1 (or the pseudogene TRBV3-2) with TRBJ2-2, with D unclear. The CDR3 consists of 17 residues. Germline V gene lookup returns CDR1 LGHDT and CDR2 YNNKEL (reference sequence). V lost 0 bases and J lost 2, with 13 bases in between. The CDR3 DNA sequence: TGTGCCAGCAGCCAAGAAAGGATACGGACCAACACCGGGGAGCTGTTTTTT. This codes for CASSQERIRTNTGELFF.

The CDR3 coding sequence is TGTGCCAGCAGCATCCGGGGAGGGCGGAATAATTCACCCCTCCACTTT. Its protein is CASSIRGGRNNSPLHF. This chain connects TRBV7-2 to TRBJ1-6, with D hard to call. The CDR3 runs 16 residues. Germline loops: CDR1 SGHTA, CDR2 FQGNSA. With 5 bases removed from V and 5 bases from J, the gap between germline ends came to 16 bases.

V is TRBV19 and J is TRBJ1-1, with 10 bases that match TRBD1. The CDR3 runs 14 residues. V lost 10 bases and J lost 0; bases outside the gene matches: 5. Germline CDR1 reads LNHDA; CDR2 reads SQIVND (reference sequence). CDR3 DNA sequence: TGTGCCACCAAGACAGGGGGCCTGAACACTGAAGCTTTCTTT. Protein: CATKTGGLNTEAFF.

The rearrangement links TRBV20-1 to TRBJ1-4; D is perhaps TRBD1 (6 bases). Trimming removed 5 bases at V and 8 bases at J, with 9 bases between. This CDR3 has 11 residues. Germline lookup yields CDR1 DFQATT and CDR2 SNEGSKA (reference sequence). In nucleotides, the CDR3 is TGCAGTGCTTGGACAGAGGAAAAACTGTTTTTT. Protein sequence: CSAWTEEKLFF.

In its sample, this clone was seen once. The rearrangement links TRBV19 to TRBJ2-1, with TRBD2 identical over 13 bases. CDR3 size: 16 residues. From germline, CDR1 is LNHDA and CDR2 SQIVND (reference sequence). V lost 5 bases and J lost 4; bases outside the gene matches: 5. CDR3 residues: CASSSRTSGRYNEQFF. For the CDR3, the DNA is TGTGCCAGTAGTTCCCGGACTAGCGGGAGATACAATGAGCAGTTCTTC.

Note on this clone: Additional DNA sequences in this sample encode the identical CDR3. This chain links TRBV18 with TRBJ2-5; no firm D call. CDR3 length: 12 residues. V shed 1 base and J shed 3 bases, with 3 bases lying between them. Germline-derived CDR1 and CDR2 are KGHSH and LQKENI. CDR3 nucleotide sequence: TGTGCCAGCTCACCACGGGAAGAGACCCAGTACTTC. Protein sequence: CASSPREETQYF.

The chain uses TRBV19 and TRBJ1-3, with D unresolved. This CDR3 spans 13 amino acids. The germline gives CDR1 LNHDA, CDR2 SQIVND (reference sequence). V lost 3 bases, J lost 4 bases, and 7 bases lay in between. The CDR3 loop reads CASSIESGNTIYF. CDR3 in DNA: TGTGCCAGTAGTATTGAGTCCGGAAACACCATATATTTT.

This chain joins TRBV6-5 and TRBJ1-1; 8 positions agree with TRBD1. The ends lost 6 bases at V and 1 base at J; junction bases unmatched: 7. Per the germline V gene, CDR1 is MNHEY and CDR2 is SVGAGI. The CDR3 runs to 15 residues. In nucleotides, the CDR3 is TGTGCCAGCAGCTTACAGGGGGTCCCGAACACTGAAGCTTTCTTT. This gives the protein CASSLQGVPNTEAFF.